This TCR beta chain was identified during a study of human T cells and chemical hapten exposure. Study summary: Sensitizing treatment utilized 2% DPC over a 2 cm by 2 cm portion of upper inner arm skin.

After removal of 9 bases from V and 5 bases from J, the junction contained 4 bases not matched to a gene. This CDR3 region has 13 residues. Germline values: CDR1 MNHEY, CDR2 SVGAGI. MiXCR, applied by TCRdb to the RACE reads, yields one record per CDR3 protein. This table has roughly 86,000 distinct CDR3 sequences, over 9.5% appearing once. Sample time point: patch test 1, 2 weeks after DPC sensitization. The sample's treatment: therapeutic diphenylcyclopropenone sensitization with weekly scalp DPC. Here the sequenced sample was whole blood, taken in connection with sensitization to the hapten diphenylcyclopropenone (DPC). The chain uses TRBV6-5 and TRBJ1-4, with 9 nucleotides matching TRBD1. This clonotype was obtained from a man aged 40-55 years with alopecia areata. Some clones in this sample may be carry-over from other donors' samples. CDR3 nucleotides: TGTGCCAGTAGCGGGACAGGGAATGAAAAACTGTTTTTT. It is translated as CASSGTGNEKLFF.